This record concerns one T cell receptor (beta chain) sequence. It was with 60 Vbeta and 13 Jbeta primers that the PCR ran. Assay used: immunoSEQ multiplex PCR; TCRdb lists only in-frame clones, some missing. This table has 100,000 to 150,000 clones, around four fifths appearing once. The germline V gene has CDR1 MNHEY and CDR2 SVGAGI. V lost 2 bases and J lost 1, with 13 bases in between. The CDR3 totals 16 residues. These data are taken from a study of cytomegalovirus exposure and HLA in healthy donors. The sample consisted of PBMCs. This chain connects TRBV6-5 to TRBJ2-3; D perhaps matches TRBD1 (5 bases). This sequence originates from a man in his fifties or sixties in good health and CMV-seropositive. The CDR3, as DNA: TGTGCCAGCAGTTACAAGTCGGCAGGGCGCACAGATACGCAGTATTTT. Its protein product is CASSYKSAGRTDTQYF.